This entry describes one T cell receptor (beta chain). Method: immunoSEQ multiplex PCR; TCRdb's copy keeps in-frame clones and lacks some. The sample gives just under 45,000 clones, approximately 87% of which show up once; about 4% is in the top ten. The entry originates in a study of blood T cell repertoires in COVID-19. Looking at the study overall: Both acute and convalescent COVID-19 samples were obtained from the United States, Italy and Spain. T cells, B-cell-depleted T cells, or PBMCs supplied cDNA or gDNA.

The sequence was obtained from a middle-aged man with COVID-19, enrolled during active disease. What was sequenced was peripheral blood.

DNA for the CDR3: TGTGCCAGTAAGGCAGCTTGGCGGGGGAACACCGGGGAGCTGTTTTTT. Its translation: CASKAAWRGNTGELFF. The chain employs TRBV19 and TRBJ2-2; tentative D call: TRBD2 (6 bases). V lost 7 bases to trimming and J lost 1 base, with 16 bases between them. CDR3 length equals 16 residues. The germline V gene encodes CDR1 LNHDA and CDR2 SQIVND (reference sequence).